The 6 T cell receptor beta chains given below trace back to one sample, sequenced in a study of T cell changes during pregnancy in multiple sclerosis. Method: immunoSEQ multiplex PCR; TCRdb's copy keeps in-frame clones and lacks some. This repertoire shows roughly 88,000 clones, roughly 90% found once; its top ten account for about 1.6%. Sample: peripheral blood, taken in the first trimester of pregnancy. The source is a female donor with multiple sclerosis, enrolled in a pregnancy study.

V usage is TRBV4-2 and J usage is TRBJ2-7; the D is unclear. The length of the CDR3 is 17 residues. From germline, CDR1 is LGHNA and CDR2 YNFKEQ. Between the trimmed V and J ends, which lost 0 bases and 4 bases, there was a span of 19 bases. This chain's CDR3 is CASSQDLGTRSEYEQYF. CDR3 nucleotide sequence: TGTGCCAGCAGCCAAGATCTCGGTACTCGTTCTGAGTACGAGCAGTACTTC.

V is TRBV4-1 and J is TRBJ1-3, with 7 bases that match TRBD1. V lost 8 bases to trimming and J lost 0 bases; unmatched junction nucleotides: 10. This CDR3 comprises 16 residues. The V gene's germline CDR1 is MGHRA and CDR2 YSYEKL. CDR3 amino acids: CASQGDGFFSGNTIYF. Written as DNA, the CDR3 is TGCGCCAGCCAGGGGGACGGCTTCTTCTCTGGAAACACCATATATTTT.

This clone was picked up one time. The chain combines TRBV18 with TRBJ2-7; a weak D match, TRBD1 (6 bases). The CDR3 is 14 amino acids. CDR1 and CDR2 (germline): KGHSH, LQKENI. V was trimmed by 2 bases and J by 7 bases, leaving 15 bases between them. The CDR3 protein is CASSPAAQGREQYF. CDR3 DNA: TGTGCCAGCTCACCAGCAGCCCAGGGGCGGGAGCAGTACTTC.

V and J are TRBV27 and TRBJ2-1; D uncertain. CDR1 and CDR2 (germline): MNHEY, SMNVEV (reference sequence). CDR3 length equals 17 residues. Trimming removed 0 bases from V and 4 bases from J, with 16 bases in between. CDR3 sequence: CASSLSPTLTMYNEQFF. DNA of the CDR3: TGTGCCAGCAGTTTATCTCCGACATTAACGATGTACAATGAGCAGTTCTTC.

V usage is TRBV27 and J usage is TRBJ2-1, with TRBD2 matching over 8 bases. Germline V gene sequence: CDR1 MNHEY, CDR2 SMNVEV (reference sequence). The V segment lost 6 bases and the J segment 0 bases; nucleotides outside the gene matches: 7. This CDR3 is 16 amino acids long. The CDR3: CASRSPLADSYNEQFF. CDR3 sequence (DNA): TGTGCCAGCAGGTCCCCACTAGCGGACTCCTACAATGAGCAGTTCTTC.

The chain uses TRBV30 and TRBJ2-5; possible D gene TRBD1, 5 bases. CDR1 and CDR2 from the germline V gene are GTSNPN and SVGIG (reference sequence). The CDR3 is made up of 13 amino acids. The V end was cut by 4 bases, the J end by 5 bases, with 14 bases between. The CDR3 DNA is TGTGCCTGGAAATCGGGTGGGGCGGAGACCCAGTACTTC. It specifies CAWKSGGAETQYF.